This is a list of T cell receptor beta chains from one sample in a study of PD-L1 blockade in urothelial cancer. Measured with immunoSEQ multiplex PCR; TCRdb has only the in-frame clones, and not every one. The table has some 56,000 clones, over 75% seen once. This material consisted of PBMCs, taken around atezolizumab (anti-PD-L1) treatment. All receptors come from a man aged 70 or older with urothelial cancer. Both conserved end residues are part of each CDR3. The D gene is left open where the match is weak. Not all rows give a size; the values are once, few, many and, for expanded clones, a class.

abundance	d_gene	v_gene	j_gene	CDR3aa	CDR3nt
-	TRBD2	TRBV5-6	TRBJ2-7	CASSLLRVLAGVPHEQYF	TGTGCCAGCAGCTTGCTCAGGGTCCTAGCGGGCGTACCCCACGAGCAGTACTTC
few	TRBD1	TRBV19	TRBJ2-2	CASSIEAVDRAAGELFF	TGTGCCAGTAGTATAGAGGCGGTCGACAGGGCGGCCGGGGAGCTGTTTTTT
-	-	TRBV27	TRBJ1-2	CASSPEQGSRNYGYTF	TGTGCCAGCAGTCCCGAACAGGGTTCCCGCAACTATGGCTACACCTTC
-	TRBD1	TRBV5-4	TRBJ1-4	CASSLDPAGGNNEKLFF	TGTGCCAGCAGCTTGGACCCGGCAGGGGGCAATAATGAAAAACTGTTTTTT
-	-	TRBV25-1	TRBJ2-1	CTSSEATGNYNEQFF	TGTACCAGCAGTGAAGCCACAGGGAACTACAATGAGCAGTTCTTC
-	TRBD1	TRBV7-9	TRBJ1-2	CASSFGQGNTGYGYTF	TGTGCCAGCAGCTTCGGACAGGGTAATACGGGCTATGGCTACACCTTC
-	TRBD2	TRBV7-8	TRBJ2-3	CASSLRLAGVTDTQYF	TGTGCCAGCAGCTTACGACTAGCGGGAGTAACAGATACGCAGTATTTT
-	-	TRBV18	TRBJ1-1	CASSLKTGNTEAFF	TGTGCCAGCTCTTTAAAGACAGGGAACACTGAAGCTTTCTTT
-	-	TRBV2	TRBJ2-7	CAKQTVGTYEQYF	TGTGCCAAACAGACAGTGGGGACCTACGAGCAGTACTTC
-	TRBD1	TRBV27	TRBJ2-5	CASRQGAIGTQYF	TGTGCCAGCAGACAGGGGGCTATTGGGACCCAGTACTTC
-	TRBD1	TRBV6-4	TRBJ1-2	CASSPGTVSYGYTF	TGTGCCAGCAGCCCGGGGACAGTTTCATATGGCTACACCTTC
-	-	TRBV7-3	TRBJ1-2	CASSLTPSGEGYTF	TGTGCCAGCAGCTTAACCCCCTCAGGGGAAGGCTACACCTTC
once	-	TRBV18	TRBJ1-1	CASSPGGGPNTEAFF	TGTGCCAGCTCACCGGGGGGGGGCCCGAACACTGAAGCTTTCTTT
-	TRBD1	TRBV2	TRBJ2-7	CASSGLGTEAYEQYF	TGTGCCAGCAGTGGGCTCGGGACAGAAGCCTACGAGCAGTACTTC
-	-	TRBV4-1	TRBJ2-1	CASSQDRGGAYNEQFF	TGCGCCAGCAGCCAAGATCGAGGCGGAGCCTACAATGAGCAGTTCTTC
-	TRBD2	TRBV6-1	TRBJ2-7	CASSSGGAGAYEQYF	TGTGCCAGCAGCAGCGGAGGAGCGGGGGCCTACGAGCAGTACTTC
-	TRBD2	TRBV6-6	TRBJ2-1	CASTLLADSYNEQFF	TGTGCCAGCACCCTACTAGCGGACTCCTACAATGAGCAGTTCTTC
-	-	TRBV5-1	TRBJ1-1	CASSLASGGNTEAFF	TGCGCCAGCAGCTTGGCTTCAGGAGGGAACACTGAAGCTTTCTTT
-	TRBD2	TRBV5-1	TRBJ2-2	CASSLGASGGTGELFF	TGCGCCAGCAGCTTGGGGGCTAGCGGGGGCACCGGGGAGCTGTTTTTT
few	TRBD2	TRBV6-5	TRBJ2-5	CASTYGGGRETQYF	TGTGCCAGCACTTACGGGGGGGGTCGCGAGACCCAGTACTTC
-	TRBD1	TRBV7-4	TRBJ2-1	CASNRQGPPHNEQFF	TGTGCCAGCAACCGACAGGGACCCCCTCACAATGAGCAGTTCTTC
-	-	TRBV9	TRBJ2-5	CASSVEASGARETQYF	TGTGCCAGCAGCGTAGAAGCCTCAGGGGCGAGAGAGACCCAGTACTTC
-	-	TRBV6-5	TRBJ2-7	CASSPRGEVYEQYF	TGTGCCAGCAGTCCCAGGGGGGAAGTCTACGAGCAGTACTTC
-	-	TRBV19	TRBJ1-2	CASSSTRRNYGYTF	TGTGCCAGTAGTTCAACCAGGCGTAACTATGGCTACACCTTC
-	TRBD1	TRBV6-5	TRBJ1-2	CASSYRGQGEGGYTF	TGTGCCAGCAGTTATCGGGGACAGGGGGAAGGTGGCTACACCTTC
once	TRBD2	TRBV7-2	TRBJ2-7	CASSLGGLAAGVSYEQYF	TGTGCCAGCAGCTTAGGGGGCTTGGCGGCGGGAGTCTCCTACGAGCAGTACTTC
-	TRBD1	TRBV6-5	TRBJ2-2	CASSYSTGQGGELFF	TGTGCCAGCAGTTACTCGACAGGGCAAGGCGGGGAGCTGTTTTTT
-	-	TRBV7-6	TRBJ2-5	CASSPSQEETQYF	TGTGCCAGCAGTCCCTCCCAGGAAGAGACCCAGTACTTC
-	TRBD2	TRBV7-8	TRBJ2-1	CASSLDEGLAGVSGEQFF	TGTGCCAGCAGCTTGGACGAAGGACTAGCGGGAGTTTCTGGCGAGCAGTTCTTC